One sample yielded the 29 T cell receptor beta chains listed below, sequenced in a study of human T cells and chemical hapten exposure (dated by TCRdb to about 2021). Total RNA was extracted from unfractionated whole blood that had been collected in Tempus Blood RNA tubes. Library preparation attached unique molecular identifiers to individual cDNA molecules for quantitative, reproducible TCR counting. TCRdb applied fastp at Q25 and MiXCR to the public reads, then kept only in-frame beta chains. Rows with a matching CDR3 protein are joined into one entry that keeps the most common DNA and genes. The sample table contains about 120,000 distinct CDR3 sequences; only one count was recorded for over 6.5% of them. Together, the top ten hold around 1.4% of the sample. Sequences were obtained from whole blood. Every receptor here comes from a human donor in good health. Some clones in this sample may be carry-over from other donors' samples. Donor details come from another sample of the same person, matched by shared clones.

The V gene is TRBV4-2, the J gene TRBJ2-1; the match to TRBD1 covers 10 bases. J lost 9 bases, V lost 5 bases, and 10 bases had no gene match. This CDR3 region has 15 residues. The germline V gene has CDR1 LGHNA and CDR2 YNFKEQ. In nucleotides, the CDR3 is TGTGCCAGCAGCTTGGCCGGGACAGGGGAGAGTGAGCAGTTCTTC. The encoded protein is CASSLAGTGESEQFF.

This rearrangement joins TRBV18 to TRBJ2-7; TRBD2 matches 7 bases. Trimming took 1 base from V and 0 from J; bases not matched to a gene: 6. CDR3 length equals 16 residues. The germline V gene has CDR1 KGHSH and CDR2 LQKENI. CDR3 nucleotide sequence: TGTGCCAGCTCACCACGCGTCGGCGGGAGCTCCTACGAGCAGTACTTC. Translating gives CASSPRVGGSSYEQYF.

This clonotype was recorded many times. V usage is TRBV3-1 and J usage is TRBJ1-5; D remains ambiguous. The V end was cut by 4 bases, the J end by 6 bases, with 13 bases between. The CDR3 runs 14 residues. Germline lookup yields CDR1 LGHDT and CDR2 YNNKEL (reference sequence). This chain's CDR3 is CASSPDPRSQPQHF. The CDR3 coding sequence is TGTGCCAGCAGCCCTGACCCACGAAGTCAGCCCCAGCATTTT.

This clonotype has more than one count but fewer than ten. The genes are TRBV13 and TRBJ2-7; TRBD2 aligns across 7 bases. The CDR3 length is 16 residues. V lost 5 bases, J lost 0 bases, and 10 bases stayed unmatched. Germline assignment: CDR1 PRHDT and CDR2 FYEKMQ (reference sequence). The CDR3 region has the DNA TGTGCCAGCAGCAACCGACGCAGCGGGGTCTCCTACGAGCAGTACTTC. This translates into CASSNRRSGVSYEQYF.

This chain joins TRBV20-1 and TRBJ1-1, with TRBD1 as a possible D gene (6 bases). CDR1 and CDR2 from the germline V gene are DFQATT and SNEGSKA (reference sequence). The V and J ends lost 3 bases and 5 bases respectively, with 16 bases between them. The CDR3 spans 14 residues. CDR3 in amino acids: CSASLRGRRTEAFF. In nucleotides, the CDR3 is TGCAGTGCTAGTTTGAGGGGGAGAAGGACTGAAGCTTTCTTT.

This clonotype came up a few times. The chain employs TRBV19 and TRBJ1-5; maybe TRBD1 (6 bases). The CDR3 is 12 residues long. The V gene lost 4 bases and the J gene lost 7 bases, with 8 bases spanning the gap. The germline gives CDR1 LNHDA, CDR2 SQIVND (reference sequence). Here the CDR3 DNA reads TGTGCCAGTAGTAGGGGGGCCCAGCCCCAGCATTTT. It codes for CASSRGAQPQHF.

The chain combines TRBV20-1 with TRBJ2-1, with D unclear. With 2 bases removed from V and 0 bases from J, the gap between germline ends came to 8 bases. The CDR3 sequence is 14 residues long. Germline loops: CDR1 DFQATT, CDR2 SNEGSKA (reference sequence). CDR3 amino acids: CSARSVSSYNEQFF. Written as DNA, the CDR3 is TGCAGTGCTAGATCCGTGAGCTCCTACAATGAGCAGTTCTTC.

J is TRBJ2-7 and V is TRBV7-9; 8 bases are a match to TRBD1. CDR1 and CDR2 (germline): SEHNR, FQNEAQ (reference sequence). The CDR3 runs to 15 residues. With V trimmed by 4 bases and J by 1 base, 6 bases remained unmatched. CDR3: CASSSPGQESYEQYF. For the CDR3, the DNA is TGTGCCAGCAGCTCCCCGGGACAGGAGTCCTACGAGCAGTACTTC. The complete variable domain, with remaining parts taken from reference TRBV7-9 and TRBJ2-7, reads DTGVSQNPRHKITKRGQNVTFRCDPISEHNRLYWYRQTLGQGPEFLTYFQNEAQLEKSRLLSDRFSAERPKGSFSTLEIQRTEQGDSAMYLCASSSPGQESYEQYFGPGTRLTVT.

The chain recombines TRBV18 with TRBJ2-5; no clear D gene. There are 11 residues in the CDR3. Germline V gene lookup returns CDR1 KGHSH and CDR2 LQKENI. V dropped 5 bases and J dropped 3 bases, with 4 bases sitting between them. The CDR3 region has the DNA TGTGCCAGCTCAAAGGAAGAGACCCAGTACTTC. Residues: CASSKEETQYF.

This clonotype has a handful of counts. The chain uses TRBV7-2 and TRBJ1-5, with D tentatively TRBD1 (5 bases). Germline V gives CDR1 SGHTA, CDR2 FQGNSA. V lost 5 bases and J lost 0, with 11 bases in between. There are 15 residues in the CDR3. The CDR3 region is CASSGGDYSNQPQHF. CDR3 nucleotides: TGTGCCAGCAGCGGGGGTGACTATAGCAATCAGCCCCAGCATTTT.

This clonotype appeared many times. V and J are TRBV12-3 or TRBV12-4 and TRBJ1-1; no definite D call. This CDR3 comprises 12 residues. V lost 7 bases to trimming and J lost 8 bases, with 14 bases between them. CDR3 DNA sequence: TGTGCCAGCAATGAGGTTCCCGGGGAAGCTTTCTTT. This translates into CASNEVPGEAFF.

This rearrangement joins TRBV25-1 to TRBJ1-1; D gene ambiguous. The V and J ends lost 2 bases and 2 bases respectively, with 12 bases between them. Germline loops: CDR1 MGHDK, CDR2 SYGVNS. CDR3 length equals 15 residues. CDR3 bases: TGTGCCAGCAGTGAAGGGTCCCGCCCCAACACTGAAGCTTTCTTT. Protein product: CASSEGSRPNTEAFF.

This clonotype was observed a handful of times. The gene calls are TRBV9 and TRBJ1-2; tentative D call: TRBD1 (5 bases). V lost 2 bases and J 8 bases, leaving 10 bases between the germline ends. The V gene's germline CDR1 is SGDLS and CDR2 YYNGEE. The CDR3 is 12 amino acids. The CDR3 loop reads CASSVRDFGYTF. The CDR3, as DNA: TGTGCCAGCAGCGTCCGGGACTTCGGCTACACCTTC.

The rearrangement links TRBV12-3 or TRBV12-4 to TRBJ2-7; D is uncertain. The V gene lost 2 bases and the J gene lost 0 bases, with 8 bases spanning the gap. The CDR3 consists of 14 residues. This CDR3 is CASSLRESSYEQYF. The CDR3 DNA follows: TGTGCCAGCAGTTTACGCGAAAGCTCCTACGAGCAGTACTTC.

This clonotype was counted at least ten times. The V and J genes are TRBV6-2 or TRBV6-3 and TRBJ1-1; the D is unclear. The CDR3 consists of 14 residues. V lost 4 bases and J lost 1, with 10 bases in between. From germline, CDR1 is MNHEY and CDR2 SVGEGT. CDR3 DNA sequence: TGTGCCAGCAGTTCCCCCGGTCCGAACACTGAAGCTTTCTTT. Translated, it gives CASSSPGPNTEAFF.

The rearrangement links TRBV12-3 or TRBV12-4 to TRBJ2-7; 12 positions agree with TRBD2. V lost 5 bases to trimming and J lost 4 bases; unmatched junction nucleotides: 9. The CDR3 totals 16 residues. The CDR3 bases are TGTGCCAGCAGTCCCCGACTAGCGGGAGCGGGTTACGAGCAGTACTTC. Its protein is CASSPRLAGAGYEQYF.

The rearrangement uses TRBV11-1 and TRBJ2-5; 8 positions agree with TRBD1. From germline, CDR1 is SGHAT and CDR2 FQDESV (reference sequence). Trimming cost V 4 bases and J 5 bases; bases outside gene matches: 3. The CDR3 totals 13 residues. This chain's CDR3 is CASSYRGSETQYF. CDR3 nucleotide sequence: TGTGCCAGCAGCTACAGGGGGAGCGAGACCCAGTACTTC.

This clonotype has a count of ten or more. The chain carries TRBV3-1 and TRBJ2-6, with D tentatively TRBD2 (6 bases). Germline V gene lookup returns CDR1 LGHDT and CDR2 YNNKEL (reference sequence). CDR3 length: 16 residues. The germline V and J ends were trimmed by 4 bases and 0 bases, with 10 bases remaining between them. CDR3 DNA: TGTGCCAGCAGCCTAATCGGGAGCTCTGGGGCCAACGTCCTGACTTTC. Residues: CASSLIGSSGANVLTF.

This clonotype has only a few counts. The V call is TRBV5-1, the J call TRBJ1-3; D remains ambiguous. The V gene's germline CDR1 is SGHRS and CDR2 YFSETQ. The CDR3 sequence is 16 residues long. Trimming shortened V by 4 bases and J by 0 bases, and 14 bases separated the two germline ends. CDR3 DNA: TGCGCCAGCAGCGAACAACCGGGATCCTCTGGAAACACCATATATTTT. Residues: CASSEQPGSSGNTIYF.

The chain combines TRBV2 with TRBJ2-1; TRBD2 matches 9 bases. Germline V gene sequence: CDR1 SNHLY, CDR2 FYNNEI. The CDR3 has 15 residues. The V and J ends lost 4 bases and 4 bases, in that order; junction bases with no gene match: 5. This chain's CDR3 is CASSASSGTYNEQFF. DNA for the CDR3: TGTGCCAGCAGTGCGTCTAGCGGGACGTACAATGAGCAGTTCTTC.

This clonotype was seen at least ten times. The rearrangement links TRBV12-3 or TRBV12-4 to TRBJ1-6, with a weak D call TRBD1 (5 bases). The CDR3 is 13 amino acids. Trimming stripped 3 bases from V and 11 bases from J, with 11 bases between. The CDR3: CASSFGGEAPLHF. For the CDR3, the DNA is TGTGCCAGCAGTTTTGGGGGAGAGGCACCCCTCCACTTT.

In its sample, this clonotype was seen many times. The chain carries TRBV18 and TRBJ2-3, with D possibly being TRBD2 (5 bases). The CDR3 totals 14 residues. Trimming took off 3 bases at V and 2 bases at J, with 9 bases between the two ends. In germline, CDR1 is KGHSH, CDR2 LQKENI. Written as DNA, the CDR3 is TGTGCCAGCTCACCGTGGGAGAACACAGATACGCAGTATTTT. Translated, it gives CASSPWENTDTQYF.

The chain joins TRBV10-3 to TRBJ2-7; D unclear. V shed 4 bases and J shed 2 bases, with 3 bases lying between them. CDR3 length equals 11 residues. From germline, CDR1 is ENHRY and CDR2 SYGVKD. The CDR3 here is CAISGTYEQYF. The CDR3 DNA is TGTGCCATCAGTGGGACCTACGAGCAGTACTTC.

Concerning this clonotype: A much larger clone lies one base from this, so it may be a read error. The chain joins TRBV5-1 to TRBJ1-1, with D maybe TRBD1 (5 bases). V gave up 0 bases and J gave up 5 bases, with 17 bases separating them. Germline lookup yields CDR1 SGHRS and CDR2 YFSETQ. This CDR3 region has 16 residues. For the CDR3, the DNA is TGCGCCAGCAGCTTGGGGTCGCCCCAAAGGGGAACTGAAGCTTTCTTT. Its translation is CASSLGSPQRGTEAFF.

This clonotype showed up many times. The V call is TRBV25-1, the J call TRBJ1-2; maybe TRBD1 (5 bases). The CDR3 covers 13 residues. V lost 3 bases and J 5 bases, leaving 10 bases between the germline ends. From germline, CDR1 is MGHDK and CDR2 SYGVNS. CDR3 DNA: TGTGCCAGCAGTGAGGGACTGCCTTATGGCTACACCTTC. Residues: CASSEGLPYGYTF.

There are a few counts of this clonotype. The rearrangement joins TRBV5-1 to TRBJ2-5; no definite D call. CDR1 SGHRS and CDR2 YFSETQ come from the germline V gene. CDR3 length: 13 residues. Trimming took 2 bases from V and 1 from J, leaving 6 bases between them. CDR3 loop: CASSFQRQETQYF. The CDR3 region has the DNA TGCGCCAGCAGCTTCCAGCGCCAAGAGACCCAGTACTTC.

The CDR3 DNA reads TGTGCCAGCAGCCCAGGGCAGAACAATGAGCAGTTCTTC. This codes for CASSPGQNNEQFF. The gene calls are TRBV6-5 and TRBJ2-1; possible D gene TRBD1, 5 bases. Germline CDR1 and CDR2: MNHEY and SVGAGI. The V end lost 6 bases, the J end lost 5 bases, and 11 bases lay between the germline ends. CDR3 length equals 13 residues.

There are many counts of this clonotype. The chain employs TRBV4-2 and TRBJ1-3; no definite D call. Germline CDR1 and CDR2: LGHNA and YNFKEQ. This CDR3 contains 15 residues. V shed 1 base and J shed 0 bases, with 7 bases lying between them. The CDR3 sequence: CASSQGNSSGNTIYF. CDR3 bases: TGTGCCAGCAGCCAAGGTAACTCCTCTGGAAACACCATATATTTT.

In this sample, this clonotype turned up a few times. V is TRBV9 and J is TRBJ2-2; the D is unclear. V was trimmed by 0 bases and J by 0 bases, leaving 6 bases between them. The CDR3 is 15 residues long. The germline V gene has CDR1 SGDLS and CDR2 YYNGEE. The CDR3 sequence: CASSVGGTNTGELFF. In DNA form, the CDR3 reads TGTGCCAGCAGCGTAGGCGGCACGAACACCGGGGAGCTGTTTTTT.